A single sample is the source of the 5 T cell receptor beta chains below, sequenced in a study of blood T cell repertoires in COVID-19. Profiled with immunoSEQ multiplex PCR; TCRdb holds only in-frame clones, not every one. The sample yields around 400,000 clones, about 90% seen once. Source material: peripheral blood. The receptors stem from a woman in her twenties or thirties with COVID-19, enrolled during active disease.

The chain carries TRBV5-1 and TRBJ1-1; no clear D. Trimming shortened V by 0 bases and J by 3 bases, and 9 bases separated the two germline ends. There are 14 residues in the CDR3. Germline CDR1 is SGHRS and CDR2 is YFSETQ. The CDR3 sequence: CASSLEPSYTEAFF. CDR3 nucleotide sequence: TGCGCCAGCAGCTTGGAGCCGTCGTACACTGAAGCTTTCTTT.

In its sample, this clone was seen a few times. The chain carries TRBV29-1 and TRBJ2-5; D is possibly TRBD2 (6 bases). V was cut by 1 base and J by 4 bases, with 16 bases left in between. The CDR3 loop spans 15 amino acids. Looked up from germline, CDR1 is SQVTM and CDR2 is ANQGSEA. CDR3 DNA sequence: TGCAGCGTTGAAGGGAGGGAACGCGGGATAGAGACCCAGTACTTC. This codes for CSVEGRERGIETQYF.

The V gene is TRBV20-1, the J gene TRBJ2-7; 7 positions match TRBD2. The germline gives CDR1 DFQATT, CDR2 SNEGSKA (reference sequence). Trimming removed 3 bases from V and 3 bases from J; junction bases left unmatched: 8. The CDR3 is 14 residues long. The CDR3 region has the DNA TGCAGTGCTAGTCGCAGCGGGAACCTCTACGAGCAGTACTTC. It yields the protein CSASRSGNLYEQYF.

This clone was observed a few times. The chain combines TRBV7-9 with TRBJ1-5; the match to TRBD1 covers 9 bases. CDR1 and CDR2 from the germline V gene are SEHNR and FQNEAQ (reference sequence). Trimming at V came to 1 base and at J to 7 bases, leaving 2 bases not matched to a gene. CDR3 size: 14 residues. DNA for the CDR3: TGTGCCAGCAGCTTAGGGACAGGGGCCCAGCCCCAGCATTTT. It encodes CASSLGTGAQPQHF.

This clone has a single count. The same CDR3 can be traced to other DNA sequences in this sample. The rearrangement links TRBV28 to TRBJ2-7; D is uncertain. With 6 bases removed from V and 2 bases from J, the gap between germline ends came to 8 bases. Looked up from germline, CDR1 is MDHEN and CDR2 is SYDVKM. The CDR3 loop spans 12 amino acids. For the CDR3, the DNA is TGTGCCAGCAGCTTACTAACCTACGAGCAGTACTTC. Translated: CASSLLTYEQYF.